This T cell receptor (beta chain) was found in a study of shared clonotypes between healthy human individuals. Several immunoSEQ plates held equal portions of the genomic DNA taken from each subset. Here immunoSEQ multiplex PCR was the method, and the copy in TCRdb shows in-frame clones only, minus some. The sample holds 550,000 to 800,000 clones; 90% are singletons and the top ten take 34%. Regarding the study as a whole: Against clonotypes common to all four donors, non-shared ones had lower generation probabilities. Clonotype sharing across several donors was observed for around 5% of naive CD4 clonotypes.

Notes on this clone: The antigen is not known.

Looked up from germline, CDR1 is SQVTM and CDR2 is ANQGSEA. V was clipped by 2 bases and J by 4 bases, with 17 bases between them. This CDR3 is built from 15 residues. This sequence was found in a man between 18 and 29 years old in good health. Some clones in this sample may be carry-over from other donors' samples. The chain is built from TRBV29-1 and TRBJ1-2; D perhaps matches TRBD1 (5 bases). Sample: memory CD8+ T cells from PBMCs. Subset indicated: CD45RO+ cells pooled with CCR7-negative TemRA cells. In DNA form, the CDR3 reads TGCAGCGTTGAATCGGGTCCAGGGTGGAGCTATGGCTACACCTTC. This codes for CSVESGPGWSYGYTF.